These 14 T cell receptor beta chains came from one sample sequenced in a study of blood T cell repertoires in COVID-19. Sequenced by immunoSEQ multiplex PCR; TCRdb stores in-frame clones only, minus some. Seen here are about 130,000 clones, 70% to 75% observed once, and the top ten hold more than 5.5%. Sequencing was done on a sample of peripheral blood. All receptors derive from a man in his sixties with acute or convalescent COVID-19.

This sequence joins TRBV19 and TRBJ2-1, with 12 bases identical to TRBD2. The CDR3 totals 17 residues. Germline CDR1 and CDR2: LNHDA and SQIVND (reference sequence). The V segment lost 3 bases and the J segment 2 bases; nucleotides outside the gene matches: 5. This CDR3 is CASSITSGRTAYNEQFF. The CDR3 nucleotides read TGTGCCAGTAGTATTACTAGCGGGAGGACTGCCTACAATGAGCAGTTCTTC.

The J gene is TRBJ1-2, the V gene TRBV6-4, with TRBD1 matching 8 bases. Germline V CDR1 and CDR2: MRHNA, SNTAGT. V lost 3 bases and J lost 7; bases outside the gene matches: 10. The CDR3 runs to 15 residues. CDR3 sequence reads: CASSEGTRTGIGYTF. CDR3 nucleotide sequence: TGTGCCAGCAGTGAAGGGACCCGGACAGGGATTGGCTACACCTTC.

The chain combines TRBV23-1 with TRBJ2-2; a weak D match, TRBD1 (5 bases). TRBV23-1 is annotated as an ORF whose role is uncertain. V lost 3 bases and J 2 bases, leaving 16 bases between the germline ends. The CDR3 has 17 residues. The CDR3 nucleotides read TGCGCCAGCAGTCAGTCCCACAGGATGGTAAACACCGGGGAGCTGTTTTTT. This translates into CASSQSHRMVNTGELFF.

This clone was counted once. This chain connects TRBV5-1 to TRBJ1-1; 8 bases line up with TRBD1. Trimming at V came to 7 bases and at J to 5 bases, leaving 10 bases not matched to a gene. CDR1 and CDR2 from the germline V gene are SGHRS and YFSETQ. The CDR3 extends over 14 amino acids. In nucleotides, the CDR3 is TGCGCCAGCCAACAGGGGGACGCTAGGACTGAAGCTTTCTTT. This gives the protein CASQQGDARTEAFF.

Concerning this clone itself: The junction departs from germline at one end; a sequencing error may be responsible. The chain uses TRBV6-5 and TRBJ1-1, with 7 bases aligning to TRBD1. The germline V gene encodes CDR1 MNHEY and CDR2 SVGAGI. CDR3 length equals 14 residues. The CDR3 region is CASSSGTVNAEAFF. CDR3 nucleotide sequence: TGTGCCAGCAGTTCCGGGACAGTGAACGCTGAAGCTTTCTTT.

The chain joins TRBV11-3 to TRBJ2-7; 7 bases agree with TRBD1. CDR3 length equals 14 residues. The germline gives CDR1 SGHNT, CDR2 YENEEA. V lost 5 bases and J lost 0; bases outside the gene matches: 4. The CDR3 region is CASSTRQGSYEQYF. CDR3 nucleotides: TGTGCCAGCAGCACCCGACAGGGCTCCTACGAGCAGTACTTC.

The rearrangement uses TRBV6-5 and TRBJ1-6, with TRBD1 matching 9 bases. J was trimmed by 10 bases and V by 5 bases; bases with no gene match: 9. Looked up from germline, CDR1 is MNHEY and CDR2 is SVGAGI. This CDR3 contains 15 residues. This CDR3 reads CASSIRGQGDSPLHF. In DNA, the CDR3 is TGTGCCAGCAGTATAAGGGGACAGGGAGACTCACCCCTCCACTTT.

The table lists this clone with a few counts. Other DNA sequences of this sample code for an identical CDR3. The chain employs TRBV29-1 and TRBJ1-1, with D tentatively TRBD1 (5 bases). In germline, CDR1 is SQVTM, CDR2 ANQGSEA. The CDR3 extends over 12 amino acids. Trimming took 6 bases from V and 1 from J, leaving 9 bases between them. The CDR3 DNA sequence: TGCAGCGTAGGAACAGGGAACACTGAAGCTTTCTTT. Encoded protein: CSVGTGNTEAFF.

The V and J genes are TRBV5-1 and TRBJ2-2, with TRBD2 matching over 13 bases. CDR3 length equals 17 residues. The junction had 6 bases not matched to a gene; V was cut back by 4 bases and J by 3 bases. Germline CDR1 and CDR2: SGHRS and YFSETQ. The CDR3, as DNA: TGCGCCAGCAGCACCACTAGCGGGAGGGCGGACACCGGGGAGCTGTTTTTT. Residues: CASSTTSGRADTGELFF. The whole variable domain, filled in from reference TRBV5-1 and TRBJ2-2, reads KAGVTQTPRYLIKTRGQQVTLSCSPISGHRSVSWYQQTPGQGLQFLFEYFSETQRNKGNFPGRFSGRQFSNSRSEMNVSTLELGDSALYLCASSTTSGRADTGELFFGEGSRLTVL.

This chain links TRBV5-6 with TRBJ2-1, with D maybe TRBD2 (6 bases). Trimming took 5 bases from V and 14 from J, leaving 17 bases between them. The CDR3 is 12 amino acids. The germline V gene encodes CDR1 SGHDT and CDR2 YYEEEE. The CDR3: CASRGAEGVEFF. CDR3 nucleotides: TGTGCCAGCAGAGGGGCGGAGGGAGTTGAGTTCTTC.

This clone has a handful of counts. V and J are TRBV6-1 and TRBJ1-1; D unclear. Trimming took off 1 base at V and 10 bases at J, with 13 bases between the two ends. This CDR3 is built from 13 residues. CDR1 MNHNS and CDR2 SASEGT come from the germline V gene. The CDR3 coding sequence is TGTGCCAGCAGTGAAGTCCCCAGACAAAGAGCTTTCTTT. Protein sequence: CASSEVPRQRAFF.

The CDR3 nucleotides are TGCGCCAGCAGGTCCGCAGCACTAGCGGGGGATCTCACAGATACGCAGTATTTT. This sequence encodes CASRSAALAGDLTDTQYF. The rearrangement joins TRBV5-1 to TRBJ2-3, with 11 bases aligning to TRBD2. The CDR3 consists of 18 residues. CDR1 is SGHRS and CDR2 is YFSETQ in the germline V gene. J gave up 2 bases and V 5 bases, and 13 bases lay outside the gene matches.

The V and J genes are TRBV7-2 and TRBJ1-1, with TRBD1 matching 7 bases. Trimming cost V 5 bases and J 4 bases; bases outside gene matches: 13. There are 16 residues in the CDR3. Germline lookup yields CDR1 SGHTA and CDR2 FQGNSA. CDR3 DNA sequence: TGTGCCAGCAGCCTCCGCGAGAACAGGGGTGGCACTGAAGCTTTCTTT. Translating it yields CASSLRENRGGTEAFF.

V usage is TRBV5-1 and J usage is TRBJ2-5; 12 bases fit TRBD1. The junction had 10 bases not matched to a gene; V was cut back by 4 bases and J by 9 bases. The germline V gene has CDR1 SGHRS and CDR2 YFSETQ. This CDR3 comprises 15 residues. CDR3 nucleotide sequence: TGCGCCAGCAGCGCGCGGGACAGGGGGCGCGATGCCCAGTACTTC. As protein: CASSARDRGRDAQYF.